The 27 T cell receptor beta chains presented below share a single source sample, sequenced in a study of siplizumab effects on memory and regulatory T cells. Libraries were prepared by immunoSEQ multiplex PCR; TCRdb keeps only in-frame clonotypes and omits some of them. The data show tens of thousands of clones, around 93% seen once. Sequencing input: CD8+ T cells sorted from blood. The receptor source for this set is a human donor in good health.

The J gene is TRBJ1-2, the V gene TRBV10-3; D call uncertain. CDR1 ENHRY and CDR2 SYGVKD come from the germline V gene. Trimming took 3 bases from V and 8 from J, leaving 10 bases between them. This CDR3 has 12 amino acids. CDR3 in amino acids: CAISDEGGGYTF. The DNA of the CDR3 is TGTGCCATCAGTGACGAGGGCGGGGGCTACACCTTC.

A single count supports this clone. The chain is built from TRBV10-1 and TRBJ2-3, with TRBD2 matching 9 bases. Germline CDR1 and CDR2: WNHNN and SYGVQD (reference sequence). Trimming removed 0 bases from V and 7 bases from J; junction bases left unmatched: 2. This CDR3 comprises 14 residues. The CDR3 DNA follows: TGCGCCAGCAGTGAGTCTCTAGCGGGGCATACGCAGTATTTT. Protein: CASSESLAGHTQYF.

This sequence joins TRBV7-9 and TRBJ1-2; D gene uncertain. CDR3 length equals 14 residues. The germline V gene encodes CDR1 SEHNR and CDR2 FQNEAQ (reference sequence). V was pared by 5 bases and J by 4 bases, with 14 bases between. Written as DNA, the CDR3 is TGTGCCAGCAGCCAGACCGAGGTTATCTATGGCTACACCTTC. Translating it yields CASSQTEVIYGYTF. Full variable domain (rest looked up from reference TRBV7-9 and TRBJ1-2): DTGVSQNPRHKITKRGQNVTFRCDPISEHNRLYWYRQTLGQGPEFLTYFQNEAQLEKSRLLSDRFSAERPKGSFSTLEIQRTEQGDSAMYLCASSQTEVIYGYTFGSGTRLTVV.

This clone was seen a handful of times. The chain employs TRBV7-3 and TRBJ1-1; the D is unclear. From germline, CDR1 is SGHTA and CDR2 FQGTGA. The CDR3 is 13 amino acids. V was pared by 0 bases and J by 5 bases, with 7 bases between. Written as DNA, the CDR3 is TGTGCCAGCAGCTTAACTGGGCCTACTGAAGCTTTCTTT. Translated, it gives CASSLTGPTEAFF.

This chain joins TRBV10-2 and TRBJ2-3, with 10 positions matching TRBD2. There are 16 residues in the CDR3. V dropped 6 bases and J dropped 2; count of bases not matched to a gene: 8. Germline assignment: CDR1 WSHSY and CDR2 SAAADI. The CDR3 DNA sequence: TGCGCCAGCAGCTTATTAGCGGGGGGCCTCACAGATACGCAGTATTTT. It yields the protein CASSLLAGGLTDTQYF.

This clone was seen once. The chain uses TRBV9 and TRBJ2-2, with a possible D match to TRBD2 (6 bases). Germline assignment: CDR1 SGDLS and CDR2 YYNGEE. This CDR3 has 18 amino acids. V was trimmed by 2 bases and J by 0 bases, leaving 17 bases between them. CDR3 DNA sequence: TGTGCCAGCAGCGTGGCTTTGGGGGGAAATTCGAACACCGGGGAGCTGTTTTTT. This sequence encodes CASSVALGGNSNTGELFF.

The chain combines TRBV7-9 with TRBJ1-2; TRBD1 is a possible D gene (6 bases). The length of the CDR3 is 15 residues. From germline, CDR1 is SEHNR and CDR2 FQNEAQ (reference sequence). Trimming took off 4 bases at V and 4 bases at J, with 16 bases between the two ends. CDR3 region: CASSSLQGLSYGYTF. The DNA for the CDR3 is TGTGCCAGCAGCTCTTTACAGGGCCTGAGCTATGGCTACACCTTC.

V and J are TRBV6-4 and TRBJ1-5; the D is unclear. V was clipped by 6 bases and J by 3 bases, with 12 bases between them. Per germline, CDR1 MRHNA and CDR2 SNTAGT. The CDR3 is 14 amino acids. The CDR3 region has the DNA TGTGCCAGCAGCCCGGACGGAGACAATCAGCCCCAGCATTTT. Translated: CASSPDGDNQPQHF.

The chain joins TRBV7-9 to TRBJ2-7; D may be TRBD1 or TRBD2 (5 bases each). The V gene lost 5 bases and the J gene lost 3 bases, with 8 bases spanning the gap. Germline CDR1 reads SEHNR; CDR2 reads FQNEAQ (reference sequence). The CDR3 sequence is 12 residues long. The CDR3 reads CASSVGVYEQYF. As DNA, the CDR3 is TGTGCCAGCAGCGTGGGGGTCTACGAGCAGTACTTC.

The gene calls are TRBV20-1 and TRBJ2-1, with unresolved D. This CDR3 is built from 11 residues. The V gene's germline CDR1 is DFQATT and CDR2 SNEGSKA (reference sequence). Trimming took off 3 bases at V and 6 bases at J, with 6 bases between the two ends. Here the CDR3 DNA reads TGCAGTGCTAGCAGCCCCAATGAGCAGTTCTTC. Amino acids: CSASSPNEQFF.

This chain joins TRBV7-9 and TRBJ1-5, with D possibly matching TRBD1 (6 bases). The CDR3 is 15 residues long. V lost 3 bases, J lost 3 bases, and 12 bases lay in between. Germline loops: CDR1 SEHNR, CDR2 FQNEAQ (reference sequence). The DNA for the CDR3 is TGTGCCAGCAGCTTGAGGGGGGGAAACAATCAGCCCCAGCATTTT. It yields the protein CASSLRGGNNQPQHF.

The V gene is TRBV7-9, the J gene TRBJ2-7, with 8 nucleotides matching TRBD2. Germline V gene sequence: CDR1 SEHNR, CDR2 FQNEAQ (reference sequence). V shed 3 bases, J shed 5 bases, and the junction held 6 bases outside the gene matches. CDR3 length: 14 amino acids. This CDR3 is CASSLFRGGHEQYF. CDR3 coding DNA: TGTGCCAGCAGCTTGTTTCGCGGGGGGCACGAGCAGTACTTC.

This chain uses TRBV2 with TRBJ1-2, with 7 bases aligning to TRBD1. The CDR3 consists of 12 residues. Germline assignment: CDR1 SNHLY and CDR2 FYNNEI. Trimming removed 6 bases from V and 7 bases from J; junction bases left unmatched: 5. The CDR3 sequence is CASRAGTAGYTF. In DNA, the CDR3 is TGTGCCAGCAGAGCAGGGACAGCTGGCTACACCTTC.

This rearrangement joins TRBV12-5 to TRBJ1-2, with 7 bases lining up with TRBD1. The CDR3 length is 14 residues. V lost 5 bases, J lost 2 bases, and 5 bases stayed unmatched. Germline CDR1 LGHNT, CDR2 FRNRAP. In DNA, the CDR3 is TGTGCTAGTGGTATTTGGGACAGAAACTATGGCTACACCTTC. Its protein product is CASGIWDRNYGYTF.

The chain employs TRBV7-3 and TRBJ2-3; tentatively, D is TRBD2 (6 bases). Looked up from germline, CDR1 is SGHTA and CDR2 is FQGTGA. The V gene lost 3 bases and the J gene lost 0 bases, with 10 bases spanning the gap. The CDR3 totals 15 residues. The CDR3 loop is CASSFTGGSTDTQYF. The CDR3 coding sequence is TGTGCCAGCAGCTTTACCGGGGGAAGCACAGATACGCAGTATTTT. Complete variable domain (other parts from reference TRBV7-3 and TRBJ2-3): GAGVSQTPSNKVTEKGKYVELRCDPISGHTALYWYRQSLGQGPEFLIYFQGTGAADDSGLPNDRFFAVRPEGSVSTLKIQRTERGDSAVYLCASSFTGGSTDTQYFGPGTRLTVL.

V usage is TRBV5-4 and J usage is TRBJ2-2; 7 positions match TRBD1. The CDR3 contains 13 residues. The V segment lost 2 bases and the J segment 6 bases; nucleotides outside the gene matches: 1. The V gene's germline CDR1 is SGHNT and CDR2 YYREEE (reference sequence). The CDR3 reads CASSLTGAGELFF. Written as DNA, the CDR3 is TGTGCCAGCAGCTTAACAGGGGCCGGGGAGCTGTTTTTT.

J is TRBJ2-1 and V is TRBV23-1; D unresolved. TRBV23-1 qualifies as an ORF whose function is uncertain. Trimming removed 6 bases from V and 3 bases from J, with 24 bases in between. The CDR3 covers 18 residues. This chain's CDR3 is CASSIKGIGHPYYNEQFF. CDR3 nucleotides: TGCGCCAGCAGCATCAAGGGCATAGGTCACCCTTACTACAATGAGCAGTTCTTC.

The V call is TRBV13, the J call TRBJ2-1; 10 nucleotides match TRBD2. V was clipped by 0 bases and J by 4 bases; unmatched bases: 3. The CDR3 loop spans 16 amino acids. Germline V gene data show CDR1 as PRHDT and CDR2 as FYEKMQ (reference sequence). The CDR3 bases are TGTGCCAGCAGCTTAGGACTAGCGGGGCCTTACAATGAGCAGTTCTTC. Its protein is CASSLGLAGPYNEQFF.

The chain joins TRBV6-5 to TRBJ1-1; tentative D call: TRBD1 (6 bases). CDR3 length equals 13 residues. Trimming took off 5 bases at V and 3 bases at J, with 10 bases between the two ends. The germline V gene has CDR1 MNHEY and CDR2 SVGAGI. The CDR3: CASSEAGDTEAFF. Here the CDR3 DNA reads TGTGCCAGCAGTGAGGCAGGGGACACTGAAGCTTTCTTT.

This rearrangement joins TRBV4-3 to TRBJ2-3; 12 nucleotides align to TRBD2. The length of the CDR3 is 18 residues. In germline, CDR1 is LGHNA, CDR2 YSLEER. Trimming at V came to 0 bases and at J to 1 base, leaving 5 bases not matched to a gene. DNA of the CDR3: TGCGCCAGCAGCCAAGACCTAGCGGGGGGGCCTCGCACAGATACGCAGTATTTT. It codes for CASSQDLAGGPRTDTQYF.

The genes are TRBV19 and TRBJ2-1, with D unresolved. V was cut by 10 bases and J by 8 bases, with 15 bases left in between. In germline, CDR1 is LNHDA, CDR2 SQIVND (reference sequence). The CDR3 has 12 residues. CDR3: CATKLAPDEQFF. CDR3 nucleotides: TGTGCCACCAAATTGGCCCCGGATGAGCAGTTCTTC. Supplemented by reference TRBV19 and TRBJ2-1, the full variable domain reads DGGITQSPKYLFRKEGQNVTLSCEQNLNHDAMYWYRQDPGQGLRLIYYSQIVNDFQKGDIAEGYSVSREKKESFPLTVTSAQKNPTAFYLCATKLAPDEQFFGPGTRLTVL.

This clone has only one observation. J is TRBJ1-3 and V is TRBV4-2; a possible D gene is TRBD1 (5 bases). The length of the CDR3 is 15 residues. The ends were cut back, 1 base at V and 1 base at J, with 8 bases in the middle. CDR1 LGHNA and CDR2 YNFKEQ come from the germline V gene. The CDR3 DNA sequence: TGTGCCAGCAGCCAAGTAGAGGGGTCTGGAAACACCATATATTTT. Translation: CASSQVEGSGNTIYF.

The rearrangement joins TRBV6-5 to TRBJ2-5; TRBD1 agrees at 9 bases. The CDR3 length is 16 residues. V trimming: 0 bases; J trimming: 1 base; junction bases outside the gene matches: 3. Looked up from germline, CDR1 is MNHEY and CDR2 is SVGAGI. In nucleotides, the CDR3 is TGTGCCAGCAGTTACTCGACAGGGGGTTTCCAAGAGACCCAGTACTTC. Translating it yields CASSYSTGGFQETQYF.

This clone was observed once. The V and J genes are TRBV27 and TRBJ2-2; D tentatively fits TRBD1 or TRBD2 (5 bases each). The CDR3 runs 12 residues. Trimming left V 8 bases short and J 5 bases short, with 9 bases between. CDR1 is MNHEY, CDR2 SMNVEV, per germline (reference sequence). CDR3 protein: CASGTLTGELFF. The CDR3 nucleotides read TGTGCCAGCGGGACGCTTACCGGGGAGCTGTTTTTT.

V usage is TRBV5-1 and J usage is TRBJ2-1, with 10 bases aligning to TRBD1. CDR3 length equals 14 residues. In germline, CDR1 is SGHRS, CDR2 YFSETQ. V shed 4 bases and J 6 bases; nucleotides not matched to a gene: 4. The CDR3 nucleotides read TGCGCCAGCAGCGACCGGACAGGGGGCAATGAGCAGTTCTTC. Protein sequence: CASSDRTGGNEQFF. Drawing the rest from reference TRBV5-1 and TRBJ2-1, the complete variable domain is KAGVTQTPRYLIKTRGQQVTLSCSPISGHRSVSWYQQTPGQGLQFLFEYFSETQRNKGNFPGRFSGRQFSNSRSEMNVSTLELGDSALYLCASSDRTGGNEQFFGPGTRLTVL.

The genes are TRBV19 and TRBJ2-3; TRBD1 is a possible D gene (6 bases). This CDR3 region has 12 residues. Germline V gene sequence: CDR1 LNHDA, CDR2 SQIVND (reference sequence). Between the trimmed V and J ends, which lost 7 bases and 10 bases, there was a span of 15 bases. As DNA, the CDR3 is TGTGCCAGTAACACAGGGTTGGGATCGCAGTATTTT. It encodes CASNTGLGSQYF.

The chain recombines TRBV6-5 with TRBJ1-3; no reliable D call. The V end lost 0 bases, the J end lost 8 bases, and 14 bases lay between the germline ends. The CDR3 loop spans 15 amino acids. Germline CDR1 reads MNHEY; CDR2 reads SVGAGI. The CDR3: CASSYSSSPGDTIYF. CDR3 DNA sequence: TGTGCCAGCAGTTACTCATCAAGCCCGGGAGACACCATATATTTT.